This is a list of T cell receptor beta chains from one sample in a study of blood T cell repertoires in COVID-19. Clones were sequenced by immunoSEQ multiplex PCR, and TCRdb holds only the in-frame ones, with some missing. The sample yields under 60,000 clones, 89% seen once. The sample was peripheral blood. The source is a man aged 60-69 years with acute or convalescent COVID-19. Each CDR3 is given without its conserved first and last residue. Each record gives: J gene, V gene, CDR3 protein.

TRBJ2-7	TRBV15	ATSRNRGRNYEQY
TRBJ1-1	TRBV15	ATSIGGWNTEAF
TRBJ2-4	TRBV15	ATSRDGGSGNIQY
TRBJ2-7	TRBV29-1	STSSGGDYEQY
TRBJ1-2	TRBV6-1	ASSEAPAGGYT
TRBJ1-5	TRBV7-2	ASSSPGGNQPQH
TRBJ1-2	TRBV7-9	ASSLGSNGYT
TRBJ2-7	TRBV14	ASSPQIAGAYEQY
TRBJ1-2	TRBV3-1/TRBV3-2	ASSQTRGGGYGYT
TRBJ2-3	TRBV5-1	ASSPRTDTQY
TRBJ1-3	TRBV5-1	ASSLTPGHLSGNTIY
TRBJ1-3	TRBV6-4	ASSGPGGSGNTIY
TRBJ2-5	TRBV29-1	SVGLAQETQY
TRBJ1-3	TRBV2	ASKAQGSGNTIY
TRBJ1-5	TRBV19	ASKPATGEGNQPQH
TRBJ1-2	TRBV21-1	ASRVMR
TRBJ1-1	TRBV28	ASSLSRTVGSMNTEAF
TRBJ1-1	TRBV21-1	ASSKFGVPSPMNTEAF
TRBJ2-7	TRBV11-3	ASSSGLAPYEQY
TRBJ2-5	TRBV25-1	ASSEYSPAAETQY
TRBJ2-6	TRBV7-2	ASSRIQAPSGANVLT
TRBJ2-2	TRBV10-2	ATMRGLAGRSNTGELF
TRBJ1-4	TRBV30	AFEDRSNEKLF
TRBJ1-4	TRBV5-1	ASSITTGSNEKLF
TRBJ2-5	TRBV5-4	ASSLAVQETQY
TRBJ2-4	TRBV6-4	ASSKGGTGIHPGAKNIQY
TRBJ1-3	TRBV7-9	ASSAMGSISGNTIY
TRBJ2-3	TRBV7-2	ASSLSGVSDTQY
TRBJ2-5	TRBV5-1	ASSLAPSTGPQETQY
TRBJ2-1	TRBV7-2	ASSLNQKSWQF
TRBJ1-5	TRBV11-2	ASSLVANQPQH
TRBJ2-2	TRBV6-2/TRBV6-3	ASSYSDLTGELF
TRBJ1-2	TRBV5-1	ASSLVQGDYGYT
TRBJ2-5	TRBV4-2	ASSHLVPGQDQETQY
TRBJ1-2	TRBV6-2/TRBV6-3	ASSYSRGNYGYT
TRBJ1-1	TRBV19	ASSIDAGEKFEAF
TRBJ1-5	TRBV19	ASRTTAHSNQPQH
TRBJ2-1	TRBV2	ASNLGTGGAEEQF
TRBJ1-4	TRBV10-3	AISEGATNEKLF
TRBJ1-4	TRBV7-9	ASSLIGQGATNEKLF